This TCR beta chain was obtained from a study of blood T cell repertoires in COVID-19 (dated by TCRdb to the early 2020s). Regarding the study in general: Samples covering the acute and convalescent phases of COVID-19 were provided by collaborators in the United States, Italy and Spain. The material from the prospective study consisted of cDNA or gDNA derived from T cells, B-cell-depleted T cells, or PBMCs. Where available, HLA class I and class II types were obtained from metadata supplied by the sample provider rather than from assay-based typing. The repertoires were released in a freely available public database intended as a resource for research on the immune response to SARS-CoV-2. Samples came from the ongoing ImmuneRACE study (first 160 participants) plus 1,254 subjects from 6 global collaborators. Subjects who had been exposed to COVID-19, were actively infected with it, or had recovered from it provided the deeply sampled blood TCRbeta repertoires that made up the dataset. Nearly every sample came with metadata listing a de-identified subject ID, COVID-19 status, age in years and sex. Overall study outcomes, separate from this receptor: How much clinical and demographic metadata was included differed by source and by participant, and the metadata was provided uncurated.

One collaborating source in Seattle enrolled patients during active infection and followed them longitudinally through the course of disease. Collaborating institutions collected whole blood in K2EDTA tubes following their own protocols. For TCRbeta analysis, collaborators shipped samples as frozen whole blood, isolated PBMCs, or DNA extracted from either of those sample types. For this chain, trimming is 10 bases at the V end and 2 bases at the J end, and the number of junction bases without a gene match is 11. The CDR3 contains 14 residues, cysteine and phenylalanine counted. Kept here is only the CDR3 DNA, which spans 42 bases and is read in frame from base 1. CDR1 MDHEN and CDR2 SYDVKM are derived from the germline V gene. Regarding this clone: What this receptor recognizes is not known. The record has no base qualities; no much larger clone is one base away.

TCRbeta CDR3 regions were amplified from genomic DNA by means of the immunoSEQ Assay, a bias-controlled multiplex PCR. Per the original workflow: Nucleated cell counts per sample were estimated from amplification of reference gene primers within the assay. To quantify the absolute abundance of each unique TCRbeta CDR3 rearrangement, sequence reads were collapsed and filtered. For each sample, productive Simpson clonality was calculated as the square root of Simpson's diversity index across productive rearrangements. TCRdb provides this immuneACCESS table in a form limited to in-frame rearrangements. Some clones are lacking; in checked studies, under half of them reflect an unresolved V gene, and why the rest are absent is not known. Clone size and V and J calls were adopted from that table, with D and trimming inferred from the DNA. This sample lists approximately 290,000 clones; about 85% were detected once. The top ten clones comprise around 1% of the sample.

The source of this sequence is a human donor with COVID-19, enrolled during active disease. The donor label of this sample is uncertain. The V gene is TRBV28 and the J gene is TRBJ2-7, and 7 junction bases match TRBD2. Sequencing was carried out using peripheral blood. In nucleotide form, the sequence is TGTGCCATCAAGCGGTCTAGCGGAACCTACGAGCAGTACTTC. Translated, it reads CAIKRSSGTYEQYF. Beyond the CDR3, the reference TRBV28 and TRBJ2-7 genes provide the residues; the full variable domain reads: DVKVTQSSRYLVKRTGEKVFLECVQDMDHENMFWYRQDPGLGLRLIYFSYDVKMKEKGDIPEGYSVSREKKERFSLILESASTNQTSMYLCAIKRSSGTYEQYFGPGTRLTVT.